This T cell receptor beta chain was sequenced during a study of shared T cell receptors in the human thymus. The CDR3 runs 14 residues. Per germline, CDR1 MNHNY and CDR2 SVGAGI (reference sequence). Between the trimmed V and J ends, which lost 6 bases and 3 bases, there was a span of 15 bases. Here immunoSEQ multiplex PCR was the method, and the copy in TCRdb shows in-frame clones only, minus some. The repertoire includes some 700,000 clones, around nine tenths of them detected once, and 0.01% sits in the top ten. This sample also belongs to another study, concerning human thymus T cells. That paper adds: Thymus specimens were resections from corrective heart surgery.

Sequencing input: thymocytes. The J gene is TRBJ2-7, the V gene TRBV6-6, with D unresolved. This clonotype was sampled from a boy under two years old with a congenital heart defect. The CDR3 DNA sequence: TGTGCCAGCAGCCAGCGCGAAACCCACTACGAGCAGTACTTC. This gives the protein CASSQRETHYEQYF.